This entry is about one TCR beta chain. At one end, the junction sequence differs from germline, possibly due to a read error. From germline, CDR1 is MGHDK and CDR2 SYGVNS. The CDR3 sequence is 16 residues long. The authors' processing: For nucleated cells, counts were estimated from reference gene primer amplification. The data were produced by immunoSEQ multiplex PCR, yet TCRdb's version contains in-frame clones alone and is incomplete. V, J and clone size are taken as reported in that table, and D and trimming were inferred from the DNA itself. The repertoire includes about 180,000 clones, roughly 87% of them detected once, and 1.5% to 2% sits in the top ten. The entry originates in a study of blood T cell repertoires in COVID-19. Study-wide background: COVID-19 samples from acute and convalescent phases originated in the United States, Italy and Spain. The cDNA or gDNA used as material had been derived from T cells, B-cell-depleted T cells, or PBMCs.

The clonotype was recovered from a young man who had recovered from COVID-19. Sequenced input: peripheral blood. The V gene is TRBV25-1, the J gene TRBJ2-1; TRBD2 matches at 8 bases. The CDR3 region is CASSLPGSGSYSEQFF. For the CDR3, the DNA is TGTGCCAGCAGTCTCCCAGGGAGCGGGAGTTACAGTGAGCAGTTCTTC.